This T cell receptor (beta chain) emerged from a study of blood T cell repertoires in COVID-19. Study details: Some COVID-19 samples were acute and others convalescent; all came from the United States, Italy and Spain. T cells, B-cell-depleted T cells, or PBMCs supplied cDNA or gDNA.

This clone was seen a few times. The V end was cut by 5 bases, the J end by 4 bases, with 9 bases between. The germline gives CDR1 MNHNS, CDR2 SASEGT. The CDR3 is made up of 13 amino acids. Per the study methods: Nucleated cell number was recorded as an estimate derived from reference gene primer amplification. The repertoire was sequenced with immunoSEQ multiplex PCR; TCRdb's copy has only in-frame clones and lacks some. Clone size and the V and J calls come from that table; the DNA yielded D and trimming. In the table there are 40,000 to 55,000 clones, roughly 90% of which are singletons. V usage is TRBV6-1 and J usage is TRBJ1-5, with D hard to call. The specimen was peripheral blood. This clonotype was obtained from a woman of 80 years or more with acute or convalescent COVID-19. CDR3 in DNA: TGTGCCAGCAGTTCGATGACTAATCAGCCCCAGCATTTT. Its protein product is CASSSMTNQPQHF.